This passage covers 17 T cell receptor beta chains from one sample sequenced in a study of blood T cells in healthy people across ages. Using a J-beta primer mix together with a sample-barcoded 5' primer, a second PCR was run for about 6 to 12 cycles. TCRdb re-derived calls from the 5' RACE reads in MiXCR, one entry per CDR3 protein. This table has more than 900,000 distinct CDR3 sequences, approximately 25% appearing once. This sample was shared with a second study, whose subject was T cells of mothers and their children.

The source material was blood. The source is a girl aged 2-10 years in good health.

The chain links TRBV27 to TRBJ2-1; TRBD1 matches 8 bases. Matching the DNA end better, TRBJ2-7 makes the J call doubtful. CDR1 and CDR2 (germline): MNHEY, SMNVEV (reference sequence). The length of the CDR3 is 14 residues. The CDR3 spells CASRPKDRVGEQYF. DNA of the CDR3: TGTGCCAGCAGACCAAAGGACAGGGTCGGCGAGCAGTACTTC.

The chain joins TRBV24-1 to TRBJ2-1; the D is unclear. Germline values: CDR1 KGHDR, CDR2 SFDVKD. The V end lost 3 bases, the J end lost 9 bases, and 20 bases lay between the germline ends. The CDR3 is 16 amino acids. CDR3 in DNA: TGTGCCACCAGTGATCTGTCCGGGTCCATGGGTGGTGAGCAGTTCTTC. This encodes CATSDLSGSMGGEQFF.

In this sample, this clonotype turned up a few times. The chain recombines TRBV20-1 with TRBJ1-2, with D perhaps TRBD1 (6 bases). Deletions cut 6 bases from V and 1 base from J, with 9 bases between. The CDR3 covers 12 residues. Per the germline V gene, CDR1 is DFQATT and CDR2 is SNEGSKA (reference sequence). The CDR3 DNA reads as TGCAGTGCCCAGGACAGTAACTATGGCTACACCTTC. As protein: CSAQDSNYGYTF.

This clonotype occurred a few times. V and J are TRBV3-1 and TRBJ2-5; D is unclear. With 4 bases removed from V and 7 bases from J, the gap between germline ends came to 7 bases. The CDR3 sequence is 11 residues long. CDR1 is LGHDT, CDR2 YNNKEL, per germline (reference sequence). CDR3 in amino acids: CASSLKGTQYF. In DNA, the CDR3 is TGTGCCAGCAGCCTTAAAGGGACCCAGTACTTC.

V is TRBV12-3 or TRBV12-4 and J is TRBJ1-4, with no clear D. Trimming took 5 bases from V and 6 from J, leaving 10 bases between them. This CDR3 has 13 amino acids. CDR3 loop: CASSVLRYEKLFF. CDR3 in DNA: TGTGCCAGCAGTGTTCTCCGCTATGAAAAACTGTTTTTT.

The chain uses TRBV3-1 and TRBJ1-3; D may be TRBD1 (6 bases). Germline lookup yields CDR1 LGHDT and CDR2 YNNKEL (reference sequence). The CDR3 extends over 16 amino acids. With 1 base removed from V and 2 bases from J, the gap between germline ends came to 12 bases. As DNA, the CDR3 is TGTGCCAGCAGCCAAGGGGCGGGGGCCCCTGGAAACACCATATATTTT. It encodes CASSQGAGAPGNTIYF.

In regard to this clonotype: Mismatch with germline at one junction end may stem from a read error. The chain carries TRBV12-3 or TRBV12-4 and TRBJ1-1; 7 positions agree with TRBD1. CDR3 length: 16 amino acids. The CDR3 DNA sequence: TGCGCCAGCAGTTTCGAATTGGGACAGAAGAACACTGAAGCTTTCTTT. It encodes CASSFELGQKNTEAFF.

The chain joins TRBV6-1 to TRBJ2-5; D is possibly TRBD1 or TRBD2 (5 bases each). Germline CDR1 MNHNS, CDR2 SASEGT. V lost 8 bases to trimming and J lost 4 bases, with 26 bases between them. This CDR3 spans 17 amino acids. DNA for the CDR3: TGTGCCAGCGCAGGACCGTACACGGGACGCCTAGGAGAGACCCAGTACTTC. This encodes CASAGPYTGRLGETQYF.

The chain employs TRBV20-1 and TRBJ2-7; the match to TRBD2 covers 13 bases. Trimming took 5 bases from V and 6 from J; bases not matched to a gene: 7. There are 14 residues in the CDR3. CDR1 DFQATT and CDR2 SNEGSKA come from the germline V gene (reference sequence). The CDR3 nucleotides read TGCAGTGCTGGGGGGACTAGCGGGAATCTCGAGCAGTACTTC. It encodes CSAGGTSGNLEQYF.

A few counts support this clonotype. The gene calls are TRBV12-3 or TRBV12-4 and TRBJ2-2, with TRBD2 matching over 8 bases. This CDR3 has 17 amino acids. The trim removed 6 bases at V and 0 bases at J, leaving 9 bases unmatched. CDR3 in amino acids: CASSFSGATSNTGELFF. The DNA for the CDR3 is TGTGCCAGCAGCTTTAGCGGGGCCACCTCGAACACCGGGGAGCTGTTTTTT.

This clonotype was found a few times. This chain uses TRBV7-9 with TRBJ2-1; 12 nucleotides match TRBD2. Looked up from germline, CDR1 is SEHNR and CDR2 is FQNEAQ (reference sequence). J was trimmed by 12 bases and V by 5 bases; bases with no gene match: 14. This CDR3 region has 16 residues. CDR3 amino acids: CASSPMTSGSPHGQFF. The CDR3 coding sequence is TGTGCCAGCAGCCCAATGACTAGCGGGAGTCCACATGGGCAGTTCTTC.

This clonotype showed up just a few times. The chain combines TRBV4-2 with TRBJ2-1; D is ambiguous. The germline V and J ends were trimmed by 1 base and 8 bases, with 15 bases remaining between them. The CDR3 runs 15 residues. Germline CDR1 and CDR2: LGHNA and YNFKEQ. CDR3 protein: CASSQGSSNFYEQFF. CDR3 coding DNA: TGTGCCAGCAGCCAAGGGTCTAGTAATTTCTATGAGCAGTTCTTC.

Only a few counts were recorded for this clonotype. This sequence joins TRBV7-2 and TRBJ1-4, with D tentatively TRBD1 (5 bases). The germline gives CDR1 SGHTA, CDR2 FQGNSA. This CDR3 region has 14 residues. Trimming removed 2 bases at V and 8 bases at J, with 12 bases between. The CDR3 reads CASSLRPEGEKLFF. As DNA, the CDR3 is TGTGCCAGCAGCTTAAGACCGGAGGGGGAAAAACTGTTTTTT.

CDR3 loop: CASSRLRDFQETQYF. The CDR3 region has the DNA TGTGCCAGCAGCCGTCTTAGGGACTTTCAAGAGACCCAGTACTTC. The chain couples TRBV6-2 or TRBV6-3 to TRBJ2-5, with TRBD2 as a possible D gene (6 bases). Germline assignment: CDR1 MNHEY and CDR2 SVGEGT. Trimming pared 6 bases from V and 2 bases from J, leaving 16 bases between. The CDR3 sequence is 15 residues long.

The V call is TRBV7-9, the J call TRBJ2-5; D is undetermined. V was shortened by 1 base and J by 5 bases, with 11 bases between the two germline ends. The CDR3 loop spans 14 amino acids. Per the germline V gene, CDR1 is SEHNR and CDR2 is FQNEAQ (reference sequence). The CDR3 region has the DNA TGTGCCAGCAGCTTAGGGGGATTGTCGGAGACCCAGTACTTC. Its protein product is CASSLGGLSETQYF.

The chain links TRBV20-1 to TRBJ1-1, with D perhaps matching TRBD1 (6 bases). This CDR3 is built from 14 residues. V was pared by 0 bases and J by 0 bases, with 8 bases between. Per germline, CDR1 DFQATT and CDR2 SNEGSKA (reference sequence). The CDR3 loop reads CSARDGTMNTEAFF. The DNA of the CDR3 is TGCAGTGCTAGAGATGGGACAATGAACACTGAAGCTTTCTTT.

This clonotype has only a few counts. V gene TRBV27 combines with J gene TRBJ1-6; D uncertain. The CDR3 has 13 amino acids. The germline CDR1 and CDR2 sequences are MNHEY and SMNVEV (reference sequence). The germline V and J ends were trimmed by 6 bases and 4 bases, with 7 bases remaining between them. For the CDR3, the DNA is TGTGCCAGCAGCTATCGGTATAATTCACCCCTCCACTTT. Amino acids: CASSYRYNSPLHF.